A selection of T cell receptor beta chains follows, all from one sample in a study of blood T cell repertoires in COVID-19. The table came from immunoSEQ multiplex PCR; TCRdb's copy has only in-frame clones and leaves some out. The data contain 150,000 or so clones, about 80% of them seen just once; the ten biggest clones take up just over 9%. The source material was PBMCs or T cells enriched from blood (not recorded which). These receptor sequences come from a middle-aged man who had recovered from COVID-19. Both conserved end residues are part of each CDR3. Each record gives: CDR3 protein, CDR3 DNA, D gene, V gene, clone size, J gene. A D gene is named only where the DNA matches it firmly. Clone size is not always given. Where it is, it says once, few, many or a class for expanded clones.

cdr3_aa: CASKERVNYGYTF
cdr3_nt: TGTGCCAGTAAAGAGAGGGTTAACTATGGCTACACCTTC
d_call: -
v_call: TRBV19
clone_size: -
j_call: TRBJ1-2

cdr3_aa: CASSPPTGGETQYF
cdr3_nt: TGTGCCAGCTCACCACCGACAGGCGGGGAGACCCAGTACTTC
d_call: -
v_call: TRBV18
clone_size: -
j_call: TRBJ2-5

cdr3_aa: CASSLQQGRQPQHF
cdr3_nt: TGTGCCAGCAGTTTACAACAGGGGCGACAGCCCCAGCATTTT
d_call: TRBD1
v_call: TRBV28
clone_size: -
j_call: TRBJ1-5

cdr3_aa: CASSRTGQGSSPLHF
cdr3_nt: TGTGCCAGCAGCCGCACGGGACAGGGGAGTTCACCCCTCCACTTT
d_call: TRBD1
v_call: TRBV3-1/TRBV3-2
clone_size: few
j_call: TRBJ1-6

cdr3_aa: CASSGGGEETQYF
cdr3_nt: TGCGCCAGCAGCGGGGGGGGAGAAGAGACCCAGTACTTC
d_call: TRBD2
v_call: TRBV4-1
clone_size: -
j_call: TRBJ2-5

cdr3_aa: CSASRETGRDAFF
cdr3_nt: TGCAGTGCTAGTAGAGAGACAGGGCGGGACGCTTTCTTT
d_call: TRBD1
v_call: TRBV20-1
clone_size: -
j_call: TRBJ1-1

cdr3_aa: CASSLIRPRTVNTEAFF
cdr3_nt: TGCGCCAGCAGCTTAATTCGCCCGAGGACAGTGAACACTGAAGCTTTCTTT
d_call: -
v_call: TRBV5-1
clone_size: -
j_call: TRBJ1-1

cdr3_aa: CASSQTQDRQETQYF
cdr3_nt: TGTGCCAGCAGCCAAACACAGGACAGGCAAGAGACCCAGTACTTC
d_call: TRBD1
v_call: TRBV3-1/TRBV3-2
clone_size: -
j_call: TRBJ2-5

cdr3_aa: CASSYPTGGYQETQYF
cdr3_nt: TGTGCCAGCAGTTACCCGACAGGGGGGTACCAAGAGACCCAGTACTTC
d_call: TRBD1
v_call: TRBV6-2/TRBV6-3
clone_size: few
j_call: TRBJ2-5

cdr3_aa: CASTPRGWQGYNSPLHF
cdr3_nt: TGTGCCAGCACCCCCCGAGGCTGGCAGGGTTATAATTCACCCCTCCACTTT
d_call: -
v_call: TRBV27
clone_size: -
j_call: TRBJ1-6

cdr3_aa: CASSPLAQTSGATGELFF
cdr3_nt: TGTGCCAGCAGCCCCCTCGCACAGACTAGCGGGGCCACCGGGGAGCTGTTTTTT
d_call: TRBD2
v_call: TRBV5-6
clone_size: -
j_call: TRBJ2-2

cdr3_aa: CAASGGWSNRTRRETQYF
cdr3_nt: TGTGCCGCCTCCGGGGGGTGGTCGAACAGAACCCGCCGGGAGACCCAGTACTTC
d_call: TRBD2
v_call: TRBV30
clone_size: once
j_call: TRBJ2-5

cdr3_aa: CASSPAASEGGDTDTQYF
cdr3_nt: TGTGCCAGCAGCCCCGCCGCGTCGGAGGGGGGGGACACAGATACGCAGTATTTT
d_call: -
v_call: TRBV7-9
clone_size: -
j_call: TRBJ2-3

cdr3_aa: CASSLVAGGGTDTQYF
cdr3_nt: TGTGCCAGCAGCTTAGTGGCGGGGGGCGGCACAGATACGCAGTATTTT
d_call: TRBD2
v_call: TRBV7-2
clone_size: -
j_call: TRBJ2-3

cdr3_aa: CASSPDRTYGYTF
cdr3_nt: TGTGCCAGCTCACCTGACAGGACTTATGGCTACACCTTC
d_call: -
v_call: TRBV18
clone_size: -
j_call: TRBJ1-2

cdr3_aa: CASSAYSGPPLGGYEQYF
cdr3_nt: TGCGCCAGCAGCGCCTACTCCGGGCCCCCCTTGGGAGGCTACGAGCAGTACTTC
d_call: -
v_call: TRBV5-1
clone_size: once
j_call: TRBJ2-7

cdr3_aa: CASSLLVRGGTGELFF
cdr3_nt: TGTGCCAGCAGTTTATTGGTGCGGGGGGGTACCGGGGAGCTGTTTTTT
d_call: TRBD2
v_call: TRBV27
clone_size: few
j_call: TRBJ2-2

cdr3_aa: CASSSKLGGRRFMNTEAFF
cdr3_nt: TGTGCCAGCAGCTCCAAACTGGGGGGGCGCAGGTTCATGAACACTGAAGCTTTCTTT
d_call: -
v_call: TRBV7-2
clone_size: -
j_call: TRBJ1-1

cdr3_aa: CASSRQYNEQFF
cdr3_nt: TGTGCCAGCAGCAGACAGTACAATGAGCAGTTCTTC
d_call: -
v_call: TRBV12-3/TRBV12-4
clone_size: -
j_call: TRBJ2-1

cdr3_aa: CASSLYRDRGHDEQYF
cdr3_nt: TGTGCCAGCAGCTTGTATAGGGACAGGGGGCACGACGAGCAGTACTTC
d_call: TRBD1
v_call: TRBV5-5
clone_size: -
j_call: TRBJ2-7

cdr3_aa: CSVEGLAGGFPYNEQFF
cdr3_nt: TGCAGCGTTGAGGGACTAGCGGGGGGGTTCCCCTACAATGAGCAGTTCTTC
d_call: TRBD2
v_call: TRBV29-1
clone_size: -
j_call: TRBJ2-1

cdr3_aa: CASSQVQAGQGLSGNTIYF
cdr3_nt: TGCGCCAGCAGCCAAGTTCAAGCCGGACAGGGTCTCTCTGGAAACACCATATATTTT
d_call: TRBD1
v_call: TRBV4-3
clone_size: -
j_call: TRBJ1-3

cdr3_aa: CASADTKTGVRETQYF
cdr3_nt: TGTGCCAGTGCGGACACGAAGACAGGGGTCCGGGAGACCCAGTACTTC
d_call: TRBD1
v_call: TRBV19
clone_size: -
j_call: TRBJ2-5

cdr3_aa: CASRQIQGSYEQYF
cdr3_nt: TGTGCCAGCAGACAAATTCAGGGTTCCTACGAGCAGTACTTC
d_call: -
v_call: TRBV21-1
clone_size: -
j_call: TRBJ2-7

cdr3_aa: CASKAFGGHTIYF
cdr3_nt: TGTGCCAGCAAAGCTTTCGGGGGGCACACCATATATTTT
d_call: -
v_call: TRBV6-5
clone_size: -
j_call: TRBJ1-3

cdr3_aa: CASSLEASPLRINEQFF
cdr3_nt: TGTGCCAGCAGCTTAGAGGCTAGCCCCTTACGTATCAATGAGCAGTTCTTC
d_call: -
v_call: TRBV7-8
clone_size: -
j_call: TRBJ2-1

cdr3_aa: CASSSPNQPQHF
cdr3_nt: TGTGCCAGCAGCTCTCCCAATCAGCCCCAGCATTTT
d_call: -
v_call: TRBV13
clone_size: -
j_call: TRBJ1-5

cdr3_aa: CASSEGGTGYTEAFF
cdr3_nt: TGTGCCAGCAGTGAAGGGGGGACAGGGTACACTGAAGCTTTCTTT
d_call: TRBD1
v_call: TRBV25-1
clone_size: few
j_call: TRBJ1-1

cdr3_aa: CASSETGGATFYGYTF
cdr3_nt: TGTGCCAGCAGCGAAACAGGGGGCGCCACGTTCTATGGCTACACCTTC
d_call: TRBD1
v_call: TRBV28
clone_size: -
j_call: TRBJ1-2

cdr3_aa: CASSQAGGPADTQYF
cdr3_nt: TGTGCCAGCAGCCAAGCGGGGGGCCCCGCAGATACGCAGTATTTT
d_call: TRBD2
v_call: TRBV7-2
clone_size: -
j_call: TRBJ2-3

cdr3_aa: CASSRGQGFRNGELFF
cdr3_nt: TGTGCCAGCAGCCGCGGACAGGGGTTTCGTAACGGGGAGCTGTTTTTT
d_call: TRBD1
v_call: TRBV7-9
clone_size: -
j_call: TRBJ2-2

cdr3_aa: CAWKSGQKDEQYF
cdr3_nt: TGTGCCTGGAAGTCGGGTCAGAAGGACGAGCAGTACTTC
d_call: -
v_call: TRBV30
clone_size: -
j_call: TRBJ2-7

cdr3_aa: CASRTGGTQETQYF
cdr3_nt: TGTGCCAGCCGCACCGGGGGAACACAAGAGACCCAGTACTTC
d_call: -
v_call: TRBV6-6
clone_size: -
j_call: TRBJ2-5

cdr3_aa: CASSLSQALSSYEQYF
cdr3_nt: TGTGCCAGCAGCTTATCCCAGGCCTTGAGCTCCTACGAGCAGTACTTC
d_call: -
v_call: TRBV7-2
clone_size: once
j_call: TRBJ2-7

cdr3_aa: CASSRLAGGVTDTQYF
cdr3_nt: TGTGCCAGCAGTAGATTAGCAGGGGGCGTAACAGATACGCAGTATTTT
d_call: TRBD1
v_call: TRBV25-1
clone_size: -
j_call: TRBJ2-3

cdr3_aa: CASSRPRVGPSDSPLHF
cdr3_nt: TGTGCCAGCAGCCGGCCCAGGGTAGGACCCTCCGATTCACCCCTCCACTTT
d_call: -
v_call: TRBV7-8
clone_size: -
j_call: TRBJ1-6

cdr3_aa: CASSGEGDRTRGYGYTF
cdr3_nt: TGTGCCAGCAGCGGGGAGGGGGACAGGACACGAGGGTATGGCTACACCTTC
d_call: TRBD1
v_call: TRBV7-9
clone_size: -
j_call: TRBJ1-2

cdr3_aa: CASSLGRAFSRDEQFF
cdr3_nt: TGTGCCAGCAGCTTAGGGCGGGCTTTTTCCCGGGATGAGCAGTTCTTC
d_call: -
v_call: TRBV11-3
clone_size: -
j_call: TRBJ2-1

cdr3_aa: CASSSASGGPNTQYF
cdr3_nt: TGTGCTAGCAGCTCAGCCAGCGGGGGGCCGAATACGCAGTATTTT
d_call: TRBD2
v_call: TRBV7-7
clone_size: -
j_call: TRBJ2-3

cdr3_aa: CASTTVSTDTQYF
cdr3_nt: TGTGCCAGCACGACAGTTAGCACAGATACGCAGTATTTT
d_call: -
v_call: TRBV7-6
clone_size: -
j_call: TRBJ2-3

cdr3_aa: CASSPSGAGNTIYF
cdr3_nt: TGTGCCAGCAGTCCCTCAGGGGCTGGAAACACCATATATTTT
d_call: -
v_call: TRBV28
clone_size: -
j_call: TRBJ1-3

cdr3_aa: CASSRTGTGDGDTQYF
cdr3_nt: TGTGCCAGCTCACGTACCGGGACAGGGGATGGAGATACGCAGTATTTT
d_call: TRBD1
v_call: TRBV18
clone_size: -
j_call: TRBJ2-3

cdr3_aa: CASSQGGGTEAFF
cdr3_nt: TGTGCCAGCAGCCAAGGGGGGGGTACTGAAGCTTTCTTT
d_call: -
v_call: TRBV3-1/TRBV3-2
clone_size: -
j_call: TRBJ1-1

cdr3_aa: CSVEDAGAGSPLHF
cdr3_nt: TGCAGCGTTGAAGATGCAGGGGCGGGTTCACCCCTCCACTTT
d_call: -
v_call: TRBV29-1
clone_size: -
j_call: TRBJ1-6

cdr3_aa: CASSLIAGALTGPSPLHF
cdr3_nt: TGTGCCAGCAGCTTGATAGCAGGGGCTTTGACAGGGCCCTCACCCCTCCACTTT
d_call: TRBD1
v_call: TRBV5-6
clone_size: -
j_call: TRBJ1-6

cdr3_aa: CASSFGTGNYGYTF
cdr3_nt: TGTGCCAGCAGTTTTGGGACAGGCAATTATGGCTACACCTTC
d_call: TRBD1
v_call: TRBV27
clone_size: -
j_call: TRBJ1-2

cdr3_aa: CASSLRPGGGQETQYF
cdr3_nt: TGTGCCAGCAGTTTACGGCCGGGGGGCGGTCAAGAGACCCAGTACTTC
d_call: -
v_call: TRBV11-2
clone_size: -
j_call: TRBJ2-5

cdr3_aa: CSVRGTSGANVLTF
cdr3_nt: TGCAGCGTGAGGGGGACGTCTGGGGCCAACGTCCTGACTTTC
d_call: -
v_call: TRBV29-1
clone_size: once
j_call: TRBJ2-6

cdr3_aa: CASSFPRGVEYF
cdr3_nt: TGTGCCAGCAGCTTTCCCCGGGGGGTGGAGTACTTC
d_call: TRBD2
v_call: TRBV7-2
clone_size: -
j_call: TRBJ2-7

cdr3_aa: CASSSRTTSNTGELFF
cdr3_nt: TGTGCCAGCAGCTCCCGGACTACCTCGAACACCGGGGAGCTGTTTTTT
d_call: -
v_call: TRBV5-4
clone_size: -
j_call: TRBJ2-2

cdr3_aa: CASSLAGAYEQYF
cdr3_nt: TGTGCCAGCAGCCTAGCGGGGGCCTACGAGCAGTACTTC
d_call: TRBD2
v_call: TRBV3-1/TRBV3-2
clone_size: -
j_call: TRBJ2-7

cdr3_aa: CASSSSGGAVEQFF
cdr3_nt: TGTGCCAGCAGCTCTAGCGGGGGGGCCGTCGAGCAGTTCTTC
d_call: TRBD2
v_call: TRBV5-4
clone_size: -
j_call: TRBJ2-1

cdr3_aa: CASSVAGTGVPEQFF
cdr3_nt: TGTGCCAGCAGCGTAGCCGGGACAGGAGTCCCTGAGCAGTTCTTC
d_call: TRBD1
v_call: TRBV9
clone_size: -
j_call: TRBJ2-1

cdr3_aa: CASSQDEGVNNQPQHF
cdr3_nt: TGCGCCAGCAGCCAAGATGAAGGGGTGAATAATCAGCCCCAGCATTTT
d_call: -
v_call: TRBV4-1
clone_size: once
j_call: TRBJ1-5

cdr3_aa: CASSLGQGPGNTIYF
cdr3_nt: TGCGCCAGCTCCCTCGGGCAGGGGCCTGGAAACACCATATATTTT
d_call: -
v_call: TRBV10-1
clone_size: -
j_call: TRBJ1-3